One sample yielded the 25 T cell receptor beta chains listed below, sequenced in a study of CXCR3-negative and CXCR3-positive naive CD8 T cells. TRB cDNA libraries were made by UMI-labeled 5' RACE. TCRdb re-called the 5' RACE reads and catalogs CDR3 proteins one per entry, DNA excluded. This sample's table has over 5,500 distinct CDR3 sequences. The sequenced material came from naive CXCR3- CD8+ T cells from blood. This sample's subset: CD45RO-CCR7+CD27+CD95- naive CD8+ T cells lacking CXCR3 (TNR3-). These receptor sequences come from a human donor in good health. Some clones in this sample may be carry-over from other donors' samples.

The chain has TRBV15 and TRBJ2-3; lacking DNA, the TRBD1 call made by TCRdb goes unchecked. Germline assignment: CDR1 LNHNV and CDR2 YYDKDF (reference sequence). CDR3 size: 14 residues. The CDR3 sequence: CATSPGETTDTQYF.

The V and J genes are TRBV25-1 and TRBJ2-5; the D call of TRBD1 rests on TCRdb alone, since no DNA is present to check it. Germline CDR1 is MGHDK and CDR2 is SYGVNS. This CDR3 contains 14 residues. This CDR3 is CASSEYKGLETQYF. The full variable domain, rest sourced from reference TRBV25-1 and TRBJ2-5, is EADIYQTPRYLVIGTGKKITLECSQTMGHDKMYWYQQDPGMELHLIHYSYGVNSTEKGDLSSESTVSRIRTEHFPLTLESARPSHTSQYLCASSEYKGLETQYFGPGTRLLVL.

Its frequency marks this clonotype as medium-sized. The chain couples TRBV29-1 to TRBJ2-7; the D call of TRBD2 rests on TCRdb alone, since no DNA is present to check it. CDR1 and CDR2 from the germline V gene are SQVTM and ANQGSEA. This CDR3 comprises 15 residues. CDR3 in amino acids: CSVEDPGTTSYEQYF.

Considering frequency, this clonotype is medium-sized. The CDR3 loop is CASSTPVGRGNTEAFF. This chain uses TRBV7-9 with TRBJ1-1; as DNA is missing, the TRBD1 call by TCRdb cannot be tested. The CDR3 is made up of 16 amino acids. CDR1 and CDR2 from the germline V gene are SEHNR and FQNEAQ (reference sequence).

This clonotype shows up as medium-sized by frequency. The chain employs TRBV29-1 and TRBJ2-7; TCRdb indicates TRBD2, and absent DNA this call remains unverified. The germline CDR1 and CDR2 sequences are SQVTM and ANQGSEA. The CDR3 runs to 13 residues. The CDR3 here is CSVAGLISYEQYF.

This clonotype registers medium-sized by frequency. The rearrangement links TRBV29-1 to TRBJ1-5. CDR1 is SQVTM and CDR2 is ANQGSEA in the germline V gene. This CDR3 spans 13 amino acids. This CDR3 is CSVRGKLGQPQHF.

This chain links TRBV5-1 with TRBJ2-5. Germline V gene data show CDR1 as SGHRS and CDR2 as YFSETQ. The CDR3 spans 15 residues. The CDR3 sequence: CASSLDRADRETQYF.

CDR3 residues: CSVEDPGEVLYGYTF. The chain links TRBV29-1 to TRBJ1-2; checking the TCRdb D call of TRBD1 is not possible without DNA. The germline gives CDR1 SQVTM, CDR2 ANQGSEA. This CDR3 comprises 15 residues.

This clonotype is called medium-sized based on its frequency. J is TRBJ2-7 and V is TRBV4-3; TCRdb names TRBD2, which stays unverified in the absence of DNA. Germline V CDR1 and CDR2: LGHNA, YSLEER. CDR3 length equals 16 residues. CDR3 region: CASSQEASEDYYEQYF.

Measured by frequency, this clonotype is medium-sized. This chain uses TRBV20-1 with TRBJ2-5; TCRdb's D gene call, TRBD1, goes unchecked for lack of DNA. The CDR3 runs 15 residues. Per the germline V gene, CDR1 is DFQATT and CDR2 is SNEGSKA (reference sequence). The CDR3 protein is CSAIPGQQRQETQYF.

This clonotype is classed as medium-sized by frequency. The CDR3: CASSPGLAGEQYF. This chain joins TRBV11-1 and TRBJ2-7; the TCRdb D gene call, TRBD2, has no DNA to confirm it. The germline V gene encodes CDR1 SGHAT and CDR2 FQDESV (reference sequence). The length of the CDR3 is 13 residues.

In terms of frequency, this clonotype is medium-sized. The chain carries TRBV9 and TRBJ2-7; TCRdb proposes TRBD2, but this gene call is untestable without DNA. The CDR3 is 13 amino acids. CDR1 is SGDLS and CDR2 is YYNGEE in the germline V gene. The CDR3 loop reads CASSAEDGYEQYF.

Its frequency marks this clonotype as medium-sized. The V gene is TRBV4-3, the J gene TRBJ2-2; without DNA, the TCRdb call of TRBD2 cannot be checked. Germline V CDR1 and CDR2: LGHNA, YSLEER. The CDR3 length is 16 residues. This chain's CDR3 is CASSQEDGRTSGELFF.

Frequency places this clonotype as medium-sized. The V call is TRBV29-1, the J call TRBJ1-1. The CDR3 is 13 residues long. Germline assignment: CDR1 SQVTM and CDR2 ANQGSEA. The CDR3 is CSAAGGWGTEAFF.

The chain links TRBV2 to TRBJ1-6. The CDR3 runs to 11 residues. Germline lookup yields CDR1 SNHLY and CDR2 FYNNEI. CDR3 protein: CASSLIFPLHF.

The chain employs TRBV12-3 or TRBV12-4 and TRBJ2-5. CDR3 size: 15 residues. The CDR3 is CASSFALGILQTQYF.

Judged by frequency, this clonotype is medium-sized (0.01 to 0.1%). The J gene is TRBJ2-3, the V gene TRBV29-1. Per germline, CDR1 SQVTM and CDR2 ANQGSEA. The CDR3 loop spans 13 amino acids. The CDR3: CSVADGYTDTQYF.

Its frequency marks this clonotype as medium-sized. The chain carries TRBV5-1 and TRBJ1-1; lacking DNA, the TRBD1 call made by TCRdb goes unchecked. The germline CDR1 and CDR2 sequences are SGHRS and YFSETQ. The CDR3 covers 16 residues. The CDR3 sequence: CASSLGTGGWYTEAFF.

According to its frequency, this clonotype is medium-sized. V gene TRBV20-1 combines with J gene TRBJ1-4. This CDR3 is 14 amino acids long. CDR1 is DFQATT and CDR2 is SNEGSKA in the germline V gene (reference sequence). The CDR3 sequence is CSARVLATNEKLFF.

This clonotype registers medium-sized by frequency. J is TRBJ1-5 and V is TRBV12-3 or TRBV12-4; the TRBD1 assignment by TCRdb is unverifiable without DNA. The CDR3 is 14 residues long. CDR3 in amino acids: CASSFGQNNQPQHF.

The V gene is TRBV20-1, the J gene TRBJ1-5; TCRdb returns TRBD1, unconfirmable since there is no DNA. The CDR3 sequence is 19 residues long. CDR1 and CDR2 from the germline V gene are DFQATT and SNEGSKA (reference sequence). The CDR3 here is CSATRVGTGGNPSNQPQHF.

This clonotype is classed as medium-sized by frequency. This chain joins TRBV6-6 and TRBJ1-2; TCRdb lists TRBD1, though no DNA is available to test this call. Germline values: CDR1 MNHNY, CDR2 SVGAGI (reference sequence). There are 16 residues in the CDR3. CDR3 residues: CASSYSTLGRDYGYTF.

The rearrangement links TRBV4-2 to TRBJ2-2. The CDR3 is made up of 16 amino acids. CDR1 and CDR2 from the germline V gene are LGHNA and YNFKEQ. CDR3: CASSQVIGIGTGELFF.

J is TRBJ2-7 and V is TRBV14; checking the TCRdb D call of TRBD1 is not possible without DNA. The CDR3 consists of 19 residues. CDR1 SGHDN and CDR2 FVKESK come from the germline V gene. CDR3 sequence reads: CASSPTHGTGGFSVHEQYF.

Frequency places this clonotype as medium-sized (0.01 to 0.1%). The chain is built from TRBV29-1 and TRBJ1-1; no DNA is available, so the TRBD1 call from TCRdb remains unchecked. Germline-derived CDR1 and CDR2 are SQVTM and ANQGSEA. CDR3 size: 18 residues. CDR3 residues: CSVEDLDRESAFDTEAFF.